Below, 19 T cell receptor beta chains from the same sample are listed, as sequenced in a study of T cell responses to AZD1222 COVID-19 vaccine. Profiling relied on immunoSEQ multiplex PCR, and the TCRdb table lists in-frame clones only, not all of them. The table includes around 180,000 clones, 90% to 95% detected once. The sequencing used peripheral blood, collected on day 0 of AZD1222 vaccination. The receptors shown here come from an adult in good health.

The V gene is TRBV5-1, the J gene TRBJ2-1; TRBD1 matches at 9 bases. Germline V gene data show CDR1 as SGHRS and CDR2 as YFSETQ. CDR3 length: 15 amino acids. V lost 4 bases to trimming and J lost 4 bases; unmatched junction nucleotides: 6. The CDR3, as DNA: TGCGCCAGCAGCCAGGGGACAGGGACATACAATGAGCAGTTCTTC. Amino acids: CASSQGTGTYNEQFF.

The chain recombines TRBV28 with TRBJ2-7; TRBD2 aligns across 7 bases. Per the germline V gene, CDR1 is MDHEN and CDR2 is SYDVKM. Germline trimming cut 6 bases from V and 6 bases from J; bases unmatched to any gene: 11. The CDR3 runs to 14 residues. CDR3 in amino acids: CASSPGGPGGEQYF. The CDR3 region has the DNA TGTGCCAGCAGCCCCGGGGGACCGGGGGGCGAGCAGTACTTC.

The genes are TRBV7-8 and TRBJ1-6; unclear D gene. Trimming took off 0 bases at V and 5 bases at J, with 5 bases between the two ends. This CDR3 is 14 amino acids long. Germline V gene lookup returns CDR1 SGHVS and CDR2 FQNEAQ. The CDR3, as DNA: TGTGCCAGCAGCTTAGCGGGTGATAATTCACCCCTCCACTTT. Its translation: CASSLAGDNSPLHF. The whole variable domain, filled in from reference TRBV7-8 and TRBJ1-6, reads GAGVSQSPRYKVAKRGQDVALRCDPISGHVSLFWYQQALGQGPEFLTYFQNEAQLDKSGLPSDRFFAERPEGSVSTLKIQRTQQEDSAVYLCASSLAGDNSPLHFGNGTRLTVT.

V usage is TRBV4-2 and J usage is TRBJ2-1; 11 bases are a match to TRBD2. The CDR3 runs 17 residues. Germline V gene data show CDR1 as LGHNA and CDR2 as YNFKEQ. J was trimmed by 8 bases and V by 0 bases; bases with no gene match: 9. The CDR3 DNA reads as TGTGCCAGCAGCCAAGAAGGCGGACTAGCGGGTTCGGATGAGCAGTTCTTC. It is translated as CASSQEGGLAGSDEQFF.

The chain carries TRBV7-2 and TRBJ1-5; D remains unclear. V was clipped by 6 bases and J by 2 bases, with 8 bases between them. The germline V gene has CDR1 SGHTA and CDR2 FQGNSA. This CDR3 has 13 amino acids. The CDR3 loop reads CASSIRGNQPQHF. The CDR3 coding sequence is TGTGCCAGCAGTATTAGGGGCAATCAGCCCCAGCATTTT.

The chain employs TRBV29-1 and TRBJ2-3, with no clear D. Germline V gene data show CDR1 as SQVTM and CDR2 as ANQGSEA. The CDR3 length is 12 residues. With 7 bases removed from V and 2 bases from J, the gap between germline ends came to 10 bases. CDR3 region: CSGTETTDTQYF. The CDR3 DNA follows: TGCAGCGGTACCGAGACCACAGATACGCAGTATTTT.

This clone was detected once. This sequence joins TRBV18 and TRBJ2-7; 12 positions agree with TRBD2. CDR3 length equals 17 residues. The V and J ends lost 4 bases and 6 bases, in that order; junction bases with no gene match: 13. CDR1 KGHSH and CDR2 LQKENI come from the germline V gene. The CDR3 sequence: CASSQLAGGPQSLEQYF. The CDR3 nucleotides read TGTGCCAGCTCACAGCTAGCGGGAGGGCCCCAATCGCTCGAGCAGTACTTC.

V and J are TRBV29-1 and TRBJ2-5; TRBD1 aligns across 10 bases. Germline V lookup: CDR1 SQVTM, CDR2 ANQGSEA. This CDR3 region has 15 residues. Trimming took 4 bases from V and 6 from J; bases not matched to a gene: 11. CDR3 bases: TGCAGCGTTGGTCCGGGGACAGGGGATGTGCAGACCCAGTACTTC. It translates to CSVGPGTGDVQTQYF.

The rearrangement links TRBV18 to TRBJ2-7; perhaps TRBD2 as D (5 bases). The V gene lost 3 bases and the J gene lost 2 bases, with 14 bases spanning the gap. The CDR3 is made up of 15 amino acids. Germline-derived CDR1 and CDR2 are KGHSH and LQKENI. CDR3 protein: CASSPTTSGTYEQYF. CDR3 nucleotides: TGTGCCAGCTCACCTACTACCAGCGGAACCTACGAGCAGTACTTC.

The rearrangement uses TRBV30 and TRBJ2-7, with D perhaps matching TRBD2 (5 bases). The CDR3 loop spans 13 amino acids. Trimming cost V 3 bases and J 3 bases, with 12 bases left between them. The V gene's germline CDR1 is GTSNPN and CDR2 SVGIG (reference sequence). CDR3 amino acids: CAWRATRLYEQYF. The CDR3 nucleotides are TGTGCCTGGAGGGCAACTAGACTCTACGAGCAGTACTTC.

CDR3 coding DNA: TGTGCCAGTTCCCGACCCCCGAACACCGGGGAGCTGTTTTTT. Translation gives CASSRPPNTGELFF. The chain combines TRBV19 with TRBJ2-2; D unclear. Trimming took 8 bases from V and 0 from J, leaving 10 bases between them. The CDR3 is made up of 14 amino acids. Germline-derived CDR1 and CDR2 are LNHDA and SQIVND (reference sequence).

V usage is TRBV10-3 and J usage is TRBJ1-2, with 7 bases matching TRBD1. Germline assignment: CDR1 ENHRY and CDR2 SYGVKD. This CDR3 comprises 12 residues. V lost 8 bases to trimming and J lost 8 bases; unmatched junction nucleotides: 8. CDR3 residues: CAIYRQGEGYTF. The CDR3 nucleotides read TGTGCCATCTACCGACAGGGTGAAGGCTACACCTTC.

This chain uses TRBV5-1 with TRBJ2-7; D may match TRBD1 or TRBD2 (5 bases each). Between the trimmed V and J ends, which lost 4 bases and 2 bases, there was a span of 13 bases. Germline V gives CDR1 SGHRS, CDR2 YFSETQ. This CDR3 is built from 14 residues. DNA for the CDR3: TGCGCCAGCAGCGGGGGACCGCTACCCTACGAGCAGTACTTC. Its translation: CASSGGPLPYEQYF.

The chain uses TRBV6-2 or TRBV6-3 and TRBJ2-1; D possibly corresponds to TRBD2 (6 bases). This CDR3 is 16 amino acids long. V was clipped by 4 bases and J by 1 base, with 14 bases between them. Germline loops: CDR1 MNHEY, CDR2 SVGEGT. Here the CDR3 DNA reads TGTGCCAGCAGTTCGGCGCGGGGAACATCCTACAATGAGCAGTTCTTC. Translated, it gives CASSSARGTSYNEQFF.

This clone was observed a single time. J is TRBJ1-5 and V is TRBV6-1; 9 bases agree with TRBD1. CDR3 length: 16 amino acids. V shed 2 bases, J shed 4 bases, and the junction held 6 bases outside the gene matches. Per the germline V gene, CDR1 is MNHNS and CDR2 is SASEGT. The CDR3 loop reads CASSELTGGGNQPQHF. In DNA form, the CDR3 reads TGTGCCAGCAGTGAATTGACAGGGGGTGGTAATCAGCCCCAGCATTTT.

This chain links TRBV10-3 with TRBJ2-2, with TRBD2 identical over 14 bases. From germline, CDR1 is ENHRY and CDR2 SYGVKD. The V and J ends lost 1 base and 0 bases, in that order; junction bases with no gene match: 4. The CDR3 is 19 residues long. The CDR3 DNA follows: TGTGCCATCAGTGAGTGGGGACTAGCGGGAGTGGCGAACACCGGGGAGCTGTTTTTT. Its protein product is CAISEWGLAGVANTGELFF.

The chain combines TRBV29-1 with TRBJ1-3; no clear D gene. Germline values: CDR1 SQVTM, CDR2 ANQGSEA. V shed 7 bases and J shed 3 bases, with 7 bases lying between them. The CDR3 totals 11 residues. The CDR3 DNA follows: TGCAGCGCCGTACTTGGAAACACCATATATTTT. Its protein product is CSAVLGNTIYF.

The chain couples TRBV7-8 to TRBJ2-3; D remains unclear. The CDR3 sequence is 17 residues long. Germline V gene sequence: CDR1 SGHVS, CDR2 FQNEAQ. The V gene lost 5 bases and the J gene lost 1 base, with 19 bases spanning the gap. The CDR3 nucleotides are TGTGCCAGCAGCCGCCGTAGGGCCTCCAGAGGCACAGATACGCAGTATTTT. This codes for CASSRRRASRGTDTQYF.

The V and J genes are TRBV6-5 and TRBJ2-4, with D maybe TRBD2 (6 bases). Germline V gene data show CDR1 as MNHEY and CDR2 as SVGAGI. V was cut by 2 bases and J by 9 bases, with 11 bases left in between. The CDR3 covers 13 residues. The CDR3 region is CASSYKQGLIQYF. The CDR3 nucleotides read TGTGCCAGCAGTTACAAGCAGGGACTCATTCAGTACTTC.